Presented here are 5 T cell receptor beta chains from one specimen sequenced in a study of CXCR3-negative and CXCR3-positive naive CD8 T cells. Libraries were UMI-labeled 5' RACE TRB cDNA. After re-calling the 5' RACE reads, TCRdb lists one entry per CDR3 protein, DNA absent. Its table records 65,000 to 75,000 distinct CDR3 sequences. Sequencing used naive CXCR3- CD8+ T cells from blood. Subset specified: CD45RO-CCR7+CD27+CD95- naive CD8+ T cells lacking CXCR3 (TNR3-). Source of these receptors: a human donor in good health. Some clones in this sample may be carry-over from other donors' samples.

The rearrangement joins TRBV28 to TRBJ2-7; TCRdb designates TRBD2, a call that cannot be tested without DNA. There are 12 residues in the CDR3. The V gene's germline CDR1 is MDHEN and CDR2 SYDVKM. This chain's CDR3 is CASSLTDWEQYF. The full variable domain, in which reference TRBV28 and TRBJ2-7 provide the parts outside the CDR3, is DVKVTQSSRYLVKRTGEKVFLECVQDMDHENMFWYRQDPGLGLRLIYFSYDVKMKEKGDIPEGYSVSREKKERFSLILESASTNQTSMYLCASSLTDWEQYFGPGTRLTVT.

V and J are TRBV6-2 or TRBV6-3 and TRBJ2-2; TCRdb's D gene call, TRBD1, goes unchecked for lack of DNA. The germline CDR1 and CDR2 sequences are MNHEY and SVGEGT. CDR3 length: 17 residues. CDR3 sequence: CASSYSTRTGGTGELFF.

The chain links TRBV28 to TRBJ2-1; TCRdb designates TRBD2, a call that cannot be tested without DNA. Germline CDR1 MDHEN, CDR2 SYDVKM. The CDR3 is 14 residues long. CDR3 region: CASSLGTRYNEQFF.

The chain carries TRBV4-3 and TRBJ2-1; there is no DNA to check the TCRdb D call of TRBD1. This CDR3 is 17 amino acids long. Germline CDR1 is LGHNA and CDR2 is YSLEER. CDR3 sequence reads: CASSHPVGKSYYNEQFF.

J is TRBJ2-1 and V is TRBV12-3 or TRBV12-4; TCRdb gives TRBD1 as the D gene, but with no DNA this cannot be confirmed. The CDR3 has 15 amino acids. CDR3 loop: CASTSTGMGIDEQFF.